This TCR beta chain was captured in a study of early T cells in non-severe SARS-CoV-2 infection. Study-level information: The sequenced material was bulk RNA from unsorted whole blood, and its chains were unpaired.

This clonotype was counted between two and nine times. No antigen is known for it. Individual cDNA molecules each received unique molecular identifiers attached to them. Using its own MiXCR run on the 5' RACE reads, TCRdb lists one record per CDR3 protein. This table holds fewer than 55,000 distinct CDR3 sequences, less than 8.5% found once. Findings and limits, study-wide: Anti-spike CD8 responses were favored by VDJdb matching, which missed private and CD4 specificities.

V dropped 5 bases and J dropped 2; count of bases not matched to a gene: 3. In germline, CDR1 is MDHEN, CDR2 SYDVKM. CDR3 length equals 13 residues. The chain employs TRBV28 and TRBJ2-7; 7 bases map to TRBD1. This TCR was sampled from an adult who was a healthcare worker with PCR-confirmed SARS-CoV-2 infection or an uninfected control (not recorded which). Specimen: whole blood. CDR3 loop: CASSRQGPYEQYF. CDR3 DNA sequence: TGTGCCAGCAGTCGACAGGGCCCCTACGAGCAGTACTTC.